This TCR beta chain comes out of a study of T-cell memory formation after mild COVID-19. The ends lost 7 bases at V and 5 bases at J; junction bases unmatched: 17. The CDR3 has 16 amino acids. Germline-derived CDR1 and CDR2 are MNHEY and SVGAGI. TCRdb reprocessed the 5' RACE reads with MiXCR, giving one entry per CDR3 protein. Among 450,000 to 700,000 distinct CDR3 sequences listed, roughly 18% were seen once. The sequence was obtained from an adult woman who had mild COVID-19 (a few samples of this study predate the infection). Cell type and time point are not known. The V and J genes are TRBV6-5 and TRBJ2-7, with TRBD1 matching 7 bases. The specimen was PBMCs or a T cell subset sorted from them (not recorded which). The CDR3 region has the DNA TGTGCCAGCACTTTGACAGGGAACTCCCTAAGCGACGAGCAGTACTTC. Amino acid sequence: CASTLTGNSLSDEQYF.